Below, one T cell receptor (beta chain) is given with its context. Its specificity is not known. The data were obtained in a study of cytomegalovirus exposure and HLA in healthy donors. About the study: Across some 400 genotyped donors, over 70% landed in the Caucasian-associated ancestry cluster.

Findings of the study overall: Reportedly, TCR beta sequences accurately predicted HLA-A and HLA-B alleles in most subjects. The authors enumerated 150 to 200 TCR beta chains as linked to cytomegalovirus. In a later analysis, DRB1 alleles had the most associated TCRs; HLA-C alleles the fewest.

Primers included in the PCR were 60 Vbeta and 13 Jbeta primers. Sequencing used immunoSEQ multiplex PCR; TCRdb keeps in-frame clones, though not all of them. The sample consists of 100,000 or so clones, approximately 65% of them appearing once. J was trimmed by 2 bases and V by 4 bases; bases with no gene match: 12. Per germline, CDR1 SGHRS and CDR2 YFSETQ. The CDR3 spans 17 residues. J is TRBJ1-1 and V is TRBV5-1, with 9 bases lining up with TRBD1. Sequenced input: PBMCs. The sequence came from a woman aged 30 to 39 in good health and CMV-seropositive. CDR3 loop: CASSPATGGAFNTEAFF. The CDR3 nucleotides are TGCGCCAGCAGCCCTGCCACAGGGGGCGCGTTCAACACTGAAGCTTTCTTT. The variable domain in full, with the rest retrieved from reference TRBV5-1 and TRBJ1-1, is KAGVTQTPRYLIKTRGQQVTLSCSPISGHRSVSWYQQTPGQGLQFLFEYFSETQRNKGNFPGRFSGRQFSNSRSEMNVSTLELGDSALYLCASSPATGGAFNTEAFFGQGTRLTVV.